Below, 13 T cell receptor beta chains from the same sample are listed, as sequenced in a study of response to subunit inactivated influenza vaccine. TCRdb fed the RT-PCR reads into MiXCR, producing one record per CDR3 protein. Of 650,000 to 800,000 distinct CDR3 sequences in the sample, approximately 15% were seen once. Source: PBMCs from blood, taken 14 to 15 days before vaccination. All receptors derive from a man in his fifties or sixties who received an inactivated influenza vaccine.

Ten or more counts support this clonotype. DNA for the CDR3: TGTGCCAGCAGGGAACAGGGTCGGACCTACGAGCAGTACTTC. Protein sequence: CASREQGRTYEQYF. V and J are TRBV12-3 or TRBV12-4 and TRBJ2-7; D might be TRBD1 (6 bases). V lost 6 bases and J 2 bases, leaving 14 bases between the germline ends. The CDR3 loop spans 14 amino acids.

This clonotype was found a few times. The gene calls are TRBV5-1 and TRBJ2-5; 10 positions match TRBD2. V shed 0 bases, J shed 1 base, and the junction held 9 bases outside the gene matches. Germline lookup yields CDR1 SGHRS and CDR2 YFSETQ. This CDR3 has 18 residues. The CDR3 reads CASSLGDRTSGFQETQYF. The CDR3 region has the DNA TGCGCCAGCAGCTTGGGAGACAGGACTAGCGGATTCCAAGAGACCCAGTACTTC.

This clonotype showed up many times. The gene calls are TRBV5-1 and TRBJ2-5; 10 bases line up with TRBD1. V dropped 4 bases and J dropped 4; count of bases not matched to a gene: 4. The germline gives CDR1 SGHRS, CDR2 YFSETQ. This CDR3 spans 14 amino acids. Here the CDR3 DNA reads TGCGCCAGCAGCCTGACAGGGGGCCCAGAGACCCAGTACTTC. Translating it yields CASSLTGGPETQYF.

V usage is TRBV28 and J usage is TRBJ1-2, with D maybe TRBD1 (5 bases). V was trimmed by 1 base and J by 6 bases, leaving 9 bases between them. CDR1 and CDR2 (germline): MDHEN, SYDVKM. The CDR3 extends over 13 amino acids. CDR3 sequence: CASSLSGAHGYTF. CDR3 DNA: TGTGCCAGCAGTTTATCTGGGGCACATGGCTACACCTTC.

This clonotype was counted at least ten times. J is TRBJ1-5 and V is TRBV7-9; tentative D call: TRBD1 (5 bases). The germline V gene has CDR1 SEHNR and CDR2 FQNEAQ (reference sequence). The V gene lost 0 bases and the J gene lost 6 bases, with 6 bases spanning the gap. The CDR3 loop spans 13 amino acids. For the CDR3, the DNA is TGTGCCAGCAGCTTAGCGGGGACTCAGCCCCAGCATTTT. Protein product: CASSLAGTQPQHF.

This clonotype has only a few counts. The V and J genes are TRBV3-1 and TRBJ1-1, with D possibly being TRBD1 (6 bases). Germline values: CDR1 LGHDT, CDR2 YNNKEL (reference sequence). This CDR3 is 13 amino acids long. The ends were cut back, 6 bases at V and 1 base at J, with 9 bases in the middle. The CDR3 here is CASRGGANTEAFF. The CDR3 DNA reads TGTGCCAGCAGGGGGGGGGCGAACACTGAAGCTTTCTTT.

This clonotype showed up just a few times. V gene TRBV4-1 combines with J gene TRBJ2-1, with D possibly being TRBD1 (5 bases). The CDR3 runs 12 residues. Germline assignment: CDR1 MGHRA and CDR2 YSYEKL. Trimming removed 1 base at V and 9 bases at J, with 7 bases between. The CDR3 here is CASSQGQGEQFF. The DNA for the CDR3 is TGCGCCAGCAGCCAAGGGCAGGGTGAGCAGTTCTTC.

This clonotype was recorded a few times. This chain connects TRBV25-1 to TRBJ2-7, with D perhaps TRBD1 or TRBD2 (5 bases each). The CDR3 consists of 15 residues. Germline CDR1 is MGHDK and CDR2 is SYGVNS. V was shortened by 1 base and J by 3 bases, with 13 bases between the two germline ends. DNA of the CDR3: TGTGCCAGCAGTGAATCGGGGCTTCTCCACTACGAGCAGTACTTC. It encodes CASSESGLLHYEQYF.

The rearrangement joins TRBV5-4 to TRBJ1-6; D call uncertain. In germline, CDR1 is SGHNT, CDR2 YYREEE (reference sequence). Deletions cut 1 base from V and 0 bases from J, with 11 bases between. CDR3 length: 17 amino acids. DNA of the CDR3: TGTGCCAGCAGCTTGAGCGCGGGGAGCTCCTATAATTCACCCCTCCACTTT. Translation: CASSLSAGSSYNSPLHF. Combining the CDR3 with reference TRBV5-4 and TRBJ1-6 gives the whole variable domain ETGVTQSPTHLIKTRGQQVTLRCSSQSGHNTVSWYQQALGQGPQFIFQYYREEENGRGNFPPRFSGLQFPNYSSELNVNALELDDSALYLCASSLSAGSSYNSPLHFGNGTRLTVT.

This clonotype occurred many times. The V gene is TRBV7-9, the J gene TRBJ1-3; D remains unclear. The CDR3 has 14 residues. The V and J ends lost 1 base and 0 bases respectively, with 4 bases between them. Looked up from germline, CDR1 is SEHNR and CDR2 is FQNEAQ (reference sequence). The CDR3 reads CASSLGRSGNTIYF. CDR3 DNA sequence: TGTGCCAGCAGCTTAGGTCGCTCTGGAAACACCATATATTTT.

J is TRBJ1-4 and V is TRBV12-3 or TRBV12-4; D is uncertain. Trimming stripped 2 bases from V and 10 bases from J, with 17 bases between. CDR3 length: 15 residues. The CDR3, as DNA: TGTGCCAGCAGTTTATCGAGCCCCGCTGGGGTAAAACTGTTTTTT. Translation gives CASSLSSPAGVKLFF.

The chain has TRBV5-1 and TRBJ2-7; perhaps TRBD2 as D (5 bases). The germline V gene has CDR1 SGHRS and CDR2 YFSETQ. CDR3 size: 15 residues. Trimming pared 3 bases from V and 7 bases from J, leaving 20 bases between. Here the CDR3 DNA reads TGCGCCAGCAGCTCCGAGGGCGGTTCCTGGGATGAGCAGTACTTC. This codes for CASSSEGGSWDEQYF.

This clonotype was counted only a few times. The CDR3 loop reads CASSLNSGGPYNEQFF. The DNA for the CDR3 is TGTGCCAGCAGCCTCAATAGCGGGGGGCCCTACAATGAGCAGTTCTTC. V usage is TRBV7-9 and J usage is TRBJ2-1; 10 bases align to TRBD2. Trimming took 5 bases from V and 2 from J; bases not matched to a gene: 6. This CDR3 is built from 16 residues. The germline V gene encodes CDR1 SEHNR and CDR2 FQNEAQ (reference sequence).